Detailed here is one T cell receptor (beta chain). Its specificity is not known. The sample originates from a study of vaccination effects on CD4 cells after COVID-19. Looking at the study overall: Post-vaccine sample collection fell at a median of 72 days after the second dose.

Study-level findings and limits: After vaccination of healthy people, only 1 of 255 vaccine-induced clones cross-reacted with common cold coronaviruses. In the late period after vaccination, infection- and vaccine-induced clones contracted markedly.

Sequencing was preceded by expansion of antigen-specific CD4+ T cells with viral peptide pools in the ViraFEST assay. It was after 10 days of culture that CD4+ T cells were isolated. The participants, recipients of two vaccine doses, got either BNT162b2 or mRNA-1273. Neither prior SARS-CoV-2 infection nor positive nucleocapsid antibodies were present in the vaccine recipients. Sequenced by immunoSEQ multiplex PCR; TCRdb stores in-frame clones only, minus some. The profile shows about 16,000 clones, about 78% of them singletons. This sequence originates from a human donor who received a COVID-19 vaccine. The input for sequencing was CD4+ T cells from PBMCs cultured with HCoV-NL63 spike peptides, taken after COVID-19 vaccination.

The CDR3 DNA sequence: TGCGCCAGCAGCTTGGCAAGGGGCGGCACTGAAGCTTTCTTT. Amino acids: CASSLARGGTEAFF. The chain is built from TRBV5-1 and TRBJ1-1; a weak D match, TRBD1 (5 bases). The CDR3 consists of 14 residues. Germline lookup yields CDR1 SGHRS and CDR2 YFSETQ. V shed 0 bases and J shed 4 bases, with 10 bases lying between them. The full variable domain, its missing parts supplied by reference TRBV5-1 and TRBJ1-1, is KAGVTQTPRYLIKTRGQQVTLSCSPISGHRSVSWYQQTPGQGLQFLFEYFSETQRNKGNFPGRFSGRQFSNSRSEMNVSTLELGDSALYLCASSLARGGTEAFFGQGTRLTVV.